This TCR beta chain was documented in a study of cytomegalovirus exposure and HLA in healthy donors. Points from the study as a whole: Immune exposure information comprised only CMV serostatus. Most likely, a cluster of highly shared sequence variants arose as a sequencing artifact. Most TCR sequences were uncommon, yet certain public TCRs appeared in many donors.

The PCR employed 60 Vbeta primers together with 13 Jbeta primers. Here immunoSEQ multiplex PCR was the method, and the copy in TCRdb shows in-frame clones only, minus some. This listing includes 150,000 or so clones. In regard to this clone: Its antigen remains unknown.

This receptor was identified in a woman between 55 and 75 years old in good health and CMV-seronegative. Sequenced material: PBMCs.

CDR3 in DNA: TGTGCCAGCAGCTTCCAGGGACTAGCGGGGGGGCTCGAGACCCAGTACTTC. Translation gives CASSFQGLAGGLETQYF. This chain uses TRBV7-8 with TRBJ2-5; TRBD2 agrees at 16 bases. Looked up from germline, CDR1 is SGHVS and CDR2 is FQNEAQ. The J segment lost 5 bases and the V segment lost 3 bases, leaving 6 bases of the junction unmatched. The CDR3 covers 17 residues.